Shown below are 17 T cell receptor beta chains from a single sample sequenced in a study of T cells in Graves' hyperthyroidism and ophthalmopathy. The investigators amplified TCR beta CDR3 regions from RNA transcripts. The study used the HTBI primer set for a first-round RT-PCR of the TCR CDR3. MiXCR was run by TCRdb on the multiplex PCR reads, yielding one entry per CDR3 protein. The sample includes roughly 740,000 distinct CDR3 sequences, about 15% of them seen just once. The specimen sequenced was blood. The origin of the receptors is a man aged 18-30 years with Graves' hyperthyroidism.

This clonotype was seen many times. CDR3 DNA sequence: TGTGCCAGCAGTTCCCCCTCGCTAGCGGGAGAGTACGAGCAGTACTTC. Amino acids: CASSSPSLAGEYEQYF. This chain connects TRBV27 to TRBJ2-7; 10 bases are shared with TRBD2. CDR1 MNHEY and CDR2 SMNVEV come from the germline V gene (reference sequence). The CDR3 extends over 16 amino acids. The junction had 10 bases not matched to a gene; V was cut back by 4 bases and J by 4 bases.

This clonotype was seen repeatedly, ten times or more. The chain couples TRBV11-2 to TRBJ2-1; 13 bases are shared with TRBD2. V trimming: 5 bases; J trimming: 2 bases; junction bases outside the gene matches: 15. Germline-derived CDR1 and CDR2 are SGHAT and FQNNGV. This CDR3 spans 20 amino acids. The CDR3 nucleotides are TGTGCCAGCAGCCTCGACCTCGGGACTAGCGGGACTCTGACCTACAATGAGCAGTTCTTC. Residues: CASSLDLGTSGTLTYNEQFF.

The chain links TRBV20-1 to TRBJ1-5; 7 bases agree with TRBD1. The ends lost 5 bases at V and 6 bases at J; junction bases unmatched: 16. CDR3 length: 16 residues. CDR1 is DFQATT, CDR2 SNEGSKA, per germline (reference sequence). The CDR3 bases are TGCAGTGCTCCCCAGCGAACAGGGGCGGGTATTCAGCCCCAGCATTTT. Its protein product is CSAPQRTGAGIQPQHF.

The chain combines TRBV9 with TRBJ2-5; D possibly corresponds to TRBD2 (6 bases). CDR1 is SGDLS and CDR2 is YYNGEE in the germline V gene. CDR3 length: 13 residues. Trimming shortened V by 0 bases and J by 5 bases, and 8 bases separated the two germline ends. The DNA of the CDR3 is TGTGCCAGCAGCGTAGAGGGACTGGAGACCCAGTACTTC. Amino acid sequence: CASSVEGLETQYF.

In this sample, this clonotype turned up many times. CDR3 sequence: CASSDFDRARYGYTF. Here the CDR3 DNA reads TGTGCCAGCAGCGACTTTGACAGGGCCCGCTATGGCTACACCTTC. The chain has TRBV7-9 and TRBJ1-2, with 7 bases fitting TRBD1. The germline V gene has CDR1 SEHNR and CDR2 FQNEAQ (reference sequence). This CDR3 comprises 15 residues. Trimming removed 5 bases from V and 4 bases from J; junction bases left unmatched: 10.

The CDR3 here is CASSESGLSGANVLTF. CDR3 nucleotides: TGTGCCAGCAGTGAAAGTGGGTTGTCTGGGGCCAACGTCCTGACTTTC. The chain joins TRBV2 to TRBJ2-6; D gene unclear. Looked up from germline, CDR1 is SNHLY and CDR2 is FYNNEI. This CDR3 spans 16 amino acids. Trimming cost V 2 bases and J 1 base, with 9 bases left between them.

The table lists this clonotype with many counts. The V call is TRBV30, the J call TRBJ2-1; D is unresolved. The CDR3 sequence is 13 residues long. Between the trimmed V and J ends, which lost 1 base and 7 bases, there was a span of 11 bases. Germline CDR1 reads GTSNPN; CDR2 reads SVGIG (reference sequence). The CDR3 bases are TGTGCCTGGAGTGAGAGGCTCCTGAATGAGCAGTTCTTC. Its protein is CAWSERLLNEQFF.

This clonotype appeared many times. The chain has TRBV29-1 and TRBJ2-7; a weak D match, TRBD1 (5 bases). The CDR3 length is 12 residues. V was pared by 5 bases and J by 2 bases, with 10 bases between. Germline V gene sequence: CDR1 SQVTM, CDR2 ANQGSEA. Written as DNA, the CDR3 is TGCAGCGTTCTAATGGACACCTACGAGCAGTACTTC. Protein product: CSVLMDTYEQYF.

This clonotype was counted once. The genes are TRBV20-1 and TRBJ2-1, with 7 bases identical to TRBD1. Germline CDR1 reads DFQATT; CDR2 reads SNEGSKA (reference sequence). The ends lost 0 bases at V and 4 bases at J; junction bases unmatched: 3. The CDR3 runs to 14 residues. The CDR3 sequence: CSARDRQGYNEQFF. DNA of the CDR3: TGCAGTGCTAGAGATCGACAGGGTTACAATGAGCAGTTCTTC.

The chain is built from TRBV24-1 and TRBJ2-3, with 9 bases aligning to TRBD2. This CDR3 has 16 amino acids. V dropped 1 base and J dropped 5; count of bases not matched to a gene: 6. Germline CDR1 is KGHDR and CDR2 is SFDVKD. The CDR3 bases are TGTGCCACCAGTGATTTTCGCGGGAGGGCCGAAGATACGCAGTATTTT. Its translation: CATSDFRGRAEDTQYF.

The sample holds many counts of this clonotype. The chain joins TRBV20-1 to TRBJ2-7; 9 bases map to TRBD1. The CDR3 has 13 residues. CDR1 DFQATT and CDR2 SNEGSKA come from the germline V gene (reference sequence). Trimming cost V 5 bases and J 2 bases; bases outside gene matches: 4. The CDR3, as DNA: TGCAGTGCTGGACAGGGGTTGACCTACGAGCAGTACTTC. This translates into CSAGQGLTYEQYF.

The rearrangement links TRBV12-5 to TRBJ2-2; 11 bases fit TRBD2. The CDR3 has 20 amino acids. The germline CDR1 and CDR2 sequences are LGHNT and FRNRAP. Germline trimming cut 1 base from V and 2 bases from J; bases unmatched to any gene: 12. CDR3 nucleotide sequence: TGTGCTAGTGGTTTGGACCCCTTGATAGCGGGAGGGTTAAACACCGGGGAGCTGTTTTTT. Its translation: CASGLDPLIAGGLNTGELFF. The whole variable domain, filled in from reference TRBV12-5 and TRBJ2-2, reads DARVTQTPRHKVTEMGQEVTMRCQPILGHNTVFWYRQTMMQGLELLAYFRNRAPLDDSGMPKDRFSAEMPDATLATLKIQPSEPRDSAVYFCASGLDPLIAGGLNTGELFFGEGSRLTVL.

Many counts were recorded for this clonotype. The rearrangement joins TRBV27 to TRBJ2-1; TRBD2 might be the D (5 bases). The V end was cut by 6 bases, the J end by 1 base, with 13 bases between. In germline, CDR1 is MNHEY, CDR2 SMNVEV (reference sequence). The CDR3 sequence is 15 residues long. This CDR3 reads CASRLADSSYNEQFF. The CDR3 nucleotides read TGTGCCAGCAGGCTGGCGGACTCGTCCTACAATGAGCAGTTCTTC.

The CDR3 region has the DNA TGCAGCAGCTCAAACCGACTAGCGACACACAATGAGCAGTTCTTC. It codes for CSSSNRLATHNEQFF. The chain recombines TRBV29-1 with TRBJ2-1, with 8 bases fitting TRBD2. Germline values: CDR1 SQVTM, CDR2 ANQGSEA. This CDR3 contains 15 residues. V shed 8 bases, J shed 5 bases, and the junction held 14 bases outside the gene matches.

The rearrangement uses TRBV7-9 and TRBJ1-1; D not resolved. V was cut by 6 bases and J by 4 bases, with 12 bases left in between. Germline V gene lookup returns CDR1 SEHNR and CDR2 FQNEAQ (reference sequence). The CDR3 loop spans 13 amino acids. CDR3: CASRILVGTEAFF. The CDR3 nucleotides read TGTGCCAGCAGAATCCTGGTGGGCACTGAAGCTTTCTTT.

Ten or more counts support this clonotype. This chain joins TRBV4-2 and TRBJ2-7, with 8 nucleotides matching TRBD2. From germline, CDR1 is LGHNA and CDR2 YNFKEQ. The trim removed 2 bases at V and 6 bases at J, leaving 9 bases unmatched. The CDR3 has 15 residues. The CDR3 DNA is TGTGCCAGCAGCCAATATCGGACTAGCCGCGCCGAGCAGTACTTC. Amino acid sequence: CASSQYRTSRAEQYF.

This clonotype was counted at least ten times. The chain carries TRBV27 and TRBJ2-1; 14 positions agree with TRBD2. Germline V gene lookup returns CDR1 MNHEY and CDR2 SMNVEV (reference sequence). Trimming removed 6 bases from V and 9 bases from J; junction bases left unmatched: 4. The CDR3 totals 14 residues. The CDR3 protein is CASSSGLAGVEQFF. In nucleotides, the CDR3 is TGTGCCAGCAGCTCGGGACTAGCGGGAGTTGAGCAGTTCTTC.